Below, 21 T cell receptor beta chains from the same sample are listed, as sequenced in a study of shared clonotypes between healthy human individuals. This table comes from immunoSEQ multiplex PCR, and its TCRdb copy is limited to in-frame clones, with some not included. Found here are a few million clones, 93% of them singletons; the top ten hold about 0.39%. Sequencing was performed on naive CD4+ T cells from PBMCs. The subset is: CD45RA+ positively selected. Every receptor here comes from a man aged 18 to 30 in good health. Some clones in this sample may be carry-over from other donors' samples.

Note on this clone: This sample includes further DNA sequences coding for the same CDR3. This chain connects TRBV28 to TRBJ2-2, with 8 bases that match TRBD2. Germline trimming cut 6 bases from V and 4 bases from J; bases unmatched to any gene: 1. The germline CDR1 and CDR2 sequences are MDHEN and SYDVKM. The CDR3 has 13 amino acids. CDR3 amino acids: CASRAGGTGELFF. CDR3 DNA sequence: TGTGCCAGCAGGGCGGGGGGCACCGGGGAGCTGTTTTTT.

This clone turned up a few times. The chain employs TRBV27 and TRBJ1-5; D uncertain. Trimming stripped 6 bases from V and 0 bases from J, with 6 bases between. CDR1 is MNHEY and CDR2 is SMNVEV in the germline V gene (reference sequence). This CDR3 is built from 13 residues. For the CDR3, the DNA is TGTGCCAGCAGGTCGGATAGCAATCAGCCCCAGCATTTT. This translates into CASRSDSNQPQHF.

The chain uses TRBV15 and TRBJ2-7; perhaps TRBD1 as D (6 bases). CDR1 LNHNV and CDR2 YYDKDF come from the germline V gene (reference sequence). Trimming removed 0 bases from V and 3 bases from J, with 12 bases in between. The CDR3 is 15 residues long. The CDR3 DNA reads TGTGCCACCAGCAGAGATCCAGGGGCGGACTACGAGCAGTACTTC. Its protein is CATSRDPGADYEQYF. Filled out from reference TRBV15 and TRBJ2-7, the complete variable domain reads DAMVIQNPRYQVTQFGKPVTLSCSQTLNHNVMYWYQQKSSQAPKLLFHYYDKDFNNEADTPDNFQSRRPNTSFCFLDIRSPGLGDTAMYLCATSRDPGADYEQYFGPGTRLTVT.

The chain recombines TRBV18 with TRBJ2-2; 7 bases match TRBD2. In germline, CDR1 is KGHSH, CDR2 LQKENI. Unmatched junction bases numbered 5, after V lost 3 bases and J lost 4 bases. There are 15 residues in the CDR3. In nucleotides, the CDR3 is TGTGCCAGCTCACCCGGGACTACCGGCACCGGGGAGCTGTTTTTT. This gives the protein CASSPGTTGTGELFF.

The chain links TRBV29-1 to TRBJ2-2; 11 positions match TRBD2. V shed 7 bases and J 4 bases; nucleotides not matched to a gene: 11. The V gene's germline CDR1 is SQVTM and CDR2 ANQGSEA. The CDR3 totals 16 residues. The CDR3: CSATSGTSGTTGELFF. CDR3 nucleotide sequence: TGCAGCGCCACGTCCGGGACTAGCGGAACCACCGGGGAGCTGTTTTTT.

CDR3 DNA: TGTGCCAGCAGGACCCCGACAGGGAACTATGGCTACACCTTC. It translates to CASRTPTGNYGYTF. The chain is built from TRBV6-1 and TRBJ1-2; 7 bases map to TRBD1. The germline V gene encodes CDR1 MNHNS and CDR2 SASEGT. V lost 6 bases to trimming and J lost 2 bases; unmatched junction nucleotides: 6. The CDR3 has 14 residues.

Only one count was recorded for this clone. The rearrangement links TRBV7-2 to TRBJ1-5; D uncertain. CDR3 size: 13 residues. Per germline, CDR1 SGHTA and CDR2 FQGNSA. V gave up 5 bases and J gave up 4 bases, with 9 bases separating them. The CDR3 DNA sequence: TGTGCCAGCAGCCCCCGAAATAATCAGCCCCAGCATTTT. Amino acids: CASSPRNNQPQHF.

This clone was detected only once. V usage is TRBV5-1 and J usage is TRBJ2-5; 15 nucleotides match TRBD2. Trimming cost V 0 bases and J 5 bases; bases outside gene matches: 5. CDR3 size: 17 residues. Germline V gene sequence: CDR1 SGHRS, CDR2 YFSETQ. CDR3 DNA: TGCGCCAGCAGCTTGGCGGGACTAGCGGGAGGCAGGGAGACCCAGTACTTC. Translated: CASSLAGLAGGRETQYF.

The gene calls are TRBV5-1 and TRBJ2-1; no clear D gene. The CDR3 spans 15 residues. Trimming took off 0 bases at V and 1 base at J, with 8 bases between the two ends. Looked up from germline, CDR1 is SGHRS and CDR2 is YFSETQ. The CDR3 here is CASSLGPVSYNEQFF. CDR3 in DNA: TGCGCCAGCAGCTTGGGCCCAGTGTCCTACAATGAGCAGTTCTTC.

The chain employs TRBV5-8 and TRBJ2-7; D possibly corresponds to TRBD2 (5 bases). Trimming removed 7 bases from V and 6 bases from J, with 11 bases in between. CDR1 is SGHTS, CDR2 YDEGEE, per germline. The CDR3 has 11 residues. CDR3 amino acids: CASAGQIEQYF. The CDR3 bases are TGTGCCAGCGCGGGCCAAATCGAGCAGTACTTC.

The chain combines TRBV7-9 with TRBJ1-2; D is ambiguous. V was pared by 5 bases and J by 6 bases, with 10 bases between. CDR3 length equals 12 residues. Germline V gene sequence: CDR1 SEHNR, CDR2 FQNEAQ (reference sequence). This CDR3 is CASSPRFHGYTF. The CDR3 bases are TGTGCCAGCAGCCCCCGTTTTCATGGCTACACCTTC.

This rearrangement joins TRBV6-6 to TRBJ2-7; D is perhaps TRBD2 (7 bases). Germline CDR1 is MNHNY and CDR2 is SVGAGI (reference sequence). The V end was cut by 6 bases, the J end by 4 bases, with 19 bases between. The CDR3 loop spans 15 amino acids. The CDR3 here is CASRPGEAGKYEQYF. The CDR3 DNA is TGTGCCAGCAGACCAGGGGAAGCGGGGAAGTACGAGCAGTACTTC.

The rearrangement joins TRBV29-1 to TRBJ2-2; D is possibly TRBD1 (5 bases). Deletions cut 5 bases from V and 5 bases from J, with 15 bases between. The germline V gene encodes CDR1 SQVTM and CDR2 ANQGSEA. The CDR3 is 14 amino acids. The CDR3 region is CSVSFQGPTGELFF. CDR3 nucleotides: TGCAGCGTTAGTTTCCAGGGCCCGACCGGGGAGCTGTTTTTT.

Of note for this clone: The same CDR3 also results from other DNA sequences found in this sample. The chain uses TRBV7-9 and TRBJ2-3; unclear D gene. The CDR3 runs to 14 residues. Germline CDR1 reads SEHNR; CDR2 reads FQNEAQ (reference sequence). Trimming cost V 1 base and J 0 bases, with 5 bases left between them. The CDR3 nucleotides are TGTGCCAGCAGCTTAGGCCTTAGCACAGATACGCAGTATTTT. This codes for CASSLGLSTDTQYF.

The chain uses TRBV27 and TRBJ1-4, with D perhaps TRBD1 (5 bases). CDR3 length: 19 amino acids. Germline CDR1 reads MNHEY; CDR2 reads SMNVEV (reference sequence). Trimming left V 7 bases short and J 0 bases short, with 24 bases between. CDR3 bases: TGTGCCAGCAAGAGACAACCGGGGGACGCCATTGCAACTAATGAAAAACTGTTTTTT. Its protein product is CASKRQPGDAIATNEKLFF. Looking up the rest from reference TRBV27 and TRBJ1-4 gives the full variable domain: EAQVTQNPRYLITVTGKKLTVTCSQNMNHEYMSWYRQDPGLGLRQIYYSMNVEVTDKGDVPEGYKVSRKEKRNFPLILESPSPNQTSLYFCASKRQPGDAIATNEKLFFGSGTQLSVL.

This clone was found once. The chain combines TRBV28 with TRBJ2-2; 13 bases align to TRBD2. This CDR3 is 19 amino acids long. V was pared by 6 bases and J by 5 bases, with 15 bases of the junction left unmatched. The germline gives CDR1 MDHEN, CDR2 SYDVKM. The CDR3 protein is CASSRGLAGTLWGTGELFF. CDR3 nucleotide sequence: TGTGCCAGCAGCCGGGGACTAGCGGGAACCCTTTGGGGGACCGGGGAGCTGTTTTTT.

This clone was recorded a few times. The junction departs from germline at one end; a sequencing error may be responsible. V usage is TRBV30 and J usage is TRBJ1-4; the match to TRBD1 covers 10 bases. The CDR3 loop spans 11 amino acids. Germline-derived CDR1 and CDR2 are GTSNPN and SVGIG (reference sequence). This chain's CDR3 is CAWNRDRGFVF. Written as DNA, the CDR3 is TGTGCCTGGAACCGGGACAGGGGCTTTGTTTTT.

The chain carries TRBV7-9 and TRBJ2-3, with a possible D match to TRBD2 (6 bases). V was cut by 2 bases and J by 0 bases, with 12 bases left in between. This CDR3 region has 16 residues. Germline-derived CDR1 and CDR2 are SEHNR and FQNEAQ (reference sequence). As DNA, the CDR3 is TGTGCCAGCAGCTTAAGTCGGGGACTGAGCACAGATACGCAGTATTTT. It specifies CASSLSRGLSTDTQYF. The full variable domain, with the rest looked up from reference TRBV7-9 and TRBJ2-3, is DTGVSQNPRHKITKRGQNVTFRCDPISEHNRLYWYRQTLGQGPEFLTYFQNEAQLEKSRLLSDRFSAERPKGSFSTLEIQRTEQGDSAMYLCASSLSRGLSTDTQYFGPGTRLTVL.

With regard to this clone: Distinct nucleotide sequences in the sample also encode this CDR3. The rearrangement joins TRBV5-1 to TRBJ1-1; D unresolved. Germline CDR1 reads SGHRS; CDR2 reads YFSETQ. The CDR3 consists of 13 residues. The V end lost 0 bases, the J end lost 4 bases, and 7 bases lay between the germline ends. CDR3 bases: TGCGCCAGCAGCTTGGGGTTAGGCACTGAAGCTTTCTTT. Translation gives CASSLGLGTEAFF.

The chain couples TRBV11-2 to TRBJ2-3; D is perhaps TRBD1 (6 bases). The germline CDR1 and CDR2 sequences are SGHAT and FQNNGV. Deletions cut 3 bases from V and 0 bases from J, with 16 bases between. The CDR3 length is 17 residues. CDR3 region: CASSLGAGPGSTDTQYF. The CDR3 DNA reads TGTGCCAGCAGCTTGGGGGCCGGTCCTGGGAGCACAGATACGCAGTATTTT. The entire variable domain, with the rest obtained from reference TRBV11-2 and TRBJ2-3, is as follows: EAGVAQSPRYKIIEKRQSVAFWCNPISGHATLYWYQQILGQGPKLLIQFQNNGVVDDSQLPKDRFSAERLKGVDSTLKIQPAKLEDSAVYLCASSLGAGPGSTDTQYFGPGTRLTVL.

This chain joins TRBV5-5 and TRBJ1-5; D is perhaps TRBD1 (5 bases). The CDR3 has 17 residues. CDR1 SGHKS and CDR2 YYEKEE come from the germline V gene (reference sequence). The V end lost 0 bases, the J end lost 5 bases, and 18 bases lay between the germline ends. The CDR3 nucleotides read TGTGCCAGCAGCTTGGGTCTGTCGCCGACAGCCCATCAGCCCCAGCATTTT. Protein: CASSLGLSPTAHQPQHF.